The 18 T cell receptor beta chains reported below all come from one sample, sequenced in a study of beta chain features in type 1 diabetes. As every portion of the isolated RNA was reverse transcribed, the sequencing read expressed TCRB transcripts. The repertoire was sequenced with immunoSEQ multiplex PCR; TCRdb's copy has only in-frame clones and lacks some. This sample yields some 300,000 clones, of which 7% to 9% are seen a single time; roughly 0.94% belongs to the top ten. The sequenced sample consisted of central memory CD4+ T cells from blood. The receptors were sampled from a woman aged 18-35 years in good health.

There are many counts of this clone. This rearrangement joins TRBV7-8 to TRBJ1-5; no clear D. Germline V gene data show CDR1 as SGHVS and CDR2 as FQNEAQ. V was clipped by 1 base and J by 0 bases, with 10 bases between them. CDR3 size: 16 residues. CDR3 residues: CASSLVSRYSNQPQHF. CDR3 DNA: TGTGCCAGCAGCTTAGTCTCCAGATATAGCAATCAGCCCCAGCATTTT.

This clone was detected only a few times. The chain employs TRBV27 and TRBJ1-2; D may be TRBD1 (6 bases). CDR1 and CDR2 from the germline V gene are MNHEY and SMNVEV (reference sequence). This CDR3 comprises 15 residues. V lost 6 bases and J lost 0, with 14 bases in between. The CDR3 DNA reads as TGTGCCAGCAGCCCTAACAGGGTCGCTAACTATGGCTACACCTTC. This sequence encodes CASSPNRVANYGYTF.

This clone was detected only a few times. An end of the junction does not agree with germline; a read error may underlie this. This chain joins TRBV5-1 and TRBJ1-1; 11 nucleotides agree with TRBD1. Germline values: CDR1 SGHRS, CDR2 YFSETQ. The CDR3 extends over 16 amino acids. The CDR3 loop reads CASTLATGQGATEAFF. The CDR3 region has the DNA TGCGCCAGCACCTTGGCCACAGGACAGGGGGCCACTGAAGCTTTCTTT. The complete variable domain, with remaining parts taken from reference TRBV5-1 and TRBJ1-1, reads KAGVTQTPRYLIKTRGQQVTLSCSPISGHRSVSWYQQTPGQGLQFLFEYFSETQRNKGNFPGRFSGRQFSNSRSEMNVSTLELGDSALYLCASTLATGQGATEAFFGQGTRLTVV.

This CDR3 reads CASSFSGRANTEAFF. The CDR3 DNA reads as TGCGCCAGCAGCTTCTCGGGACGGGCGAACACTGAAGCTTTCTTT. This chain uses TRBV10-2 with TRBJ1-1, with a possible D match to TRBD1 (5 bases). CDR1 is WSHSY and CDR2 is SAAADI in the germline V gene. Deletions cut 6 bases from V and 1 base from J, with 15 bases between. This CDR3 comprises 15 residues.

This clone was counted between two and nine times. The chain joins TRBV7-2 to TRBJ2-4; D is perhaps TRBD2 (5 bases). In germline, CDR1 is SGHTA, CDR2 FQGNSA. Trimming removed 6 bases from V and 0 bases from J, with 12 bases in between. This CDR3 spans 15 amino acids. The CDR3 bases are TGTGCCAGCAGTTCCGACGGGATAGCCAAAAACATTCAGTACTTC. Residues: CASSSDGIAKNIQYF.

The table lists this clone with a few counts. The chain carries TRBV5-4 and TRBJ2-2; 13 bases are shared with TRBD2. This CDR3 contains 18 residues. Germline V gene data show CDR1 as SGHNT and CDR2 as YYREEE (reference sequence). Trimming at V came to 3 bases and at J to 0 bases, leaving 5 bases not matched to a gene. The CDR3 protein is CASSSRGLAGANTGELFF. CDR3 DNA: TGTGCCAGCAGCTCACGAGGACTAGCGGGAGCGAACACCGGGGAGCTGTTTTTT.

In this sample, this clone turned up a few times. This CDR3 is CASSLGIQGELFF. CDR3 nucleotides: TGTGCCAGCAGCTTAGGAATACAGGGGGAGCTGTTTTTT. The chain joins TRBV7-6 to TRBJ1-4; D not resolved. The J call may not be correct, given that the DNA end is closer to TRBJ2-2. The germline CDR1 and CDR2 sequences are SGHVS and FNYEAQ. The CDR3 spans 13 residues.

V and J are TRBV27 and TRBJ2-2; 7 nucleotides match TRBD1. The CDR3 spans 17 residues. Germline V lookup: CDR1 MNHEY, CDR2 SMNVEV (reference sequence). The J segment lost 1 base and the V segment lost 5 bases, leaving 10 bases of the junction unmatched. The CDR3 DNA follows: TGTGCCAGCAGTCCAATGGGACAGCCGTGGAACACCGGGGAGCTGTTTTTT. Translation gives CASSPMGQPWNTGELFF.

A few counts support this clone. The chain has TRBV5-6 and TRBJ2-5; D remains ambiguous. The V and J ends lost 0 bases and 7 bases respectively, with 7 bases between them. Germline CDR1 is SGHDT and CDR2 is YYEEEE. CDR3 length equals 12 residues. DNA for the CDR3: TGTGCCAGCAGCTTGGGGTTGGGGACCCAGTACTTC. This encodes CASSLGLGTQYF.

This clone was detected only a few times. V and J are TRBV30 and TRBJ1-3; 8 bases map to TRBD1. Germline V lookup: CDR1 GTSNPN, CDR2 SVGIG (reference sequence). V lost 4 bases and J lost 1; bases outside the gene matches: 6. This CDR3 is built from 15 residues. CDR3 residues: CAWNPGGSSGNTIYF. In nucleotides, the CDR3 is TGTGCCTGGAATCCAGGGGGCAGTTCTGGAAACACCATATATTTT.

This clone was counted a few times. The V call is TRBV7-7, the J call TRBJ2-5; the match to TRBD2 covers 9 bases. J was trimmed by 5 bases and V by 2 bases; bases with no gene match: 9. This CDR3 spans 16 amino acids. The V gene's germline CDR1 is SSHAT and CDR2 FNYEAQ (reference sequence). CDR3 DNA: TGTGCCAGCAGCTTAAATAGCGGGGGCTCCCGGGAGACCCAGTACTTC. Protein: CASSLNSGGSRETQYF.

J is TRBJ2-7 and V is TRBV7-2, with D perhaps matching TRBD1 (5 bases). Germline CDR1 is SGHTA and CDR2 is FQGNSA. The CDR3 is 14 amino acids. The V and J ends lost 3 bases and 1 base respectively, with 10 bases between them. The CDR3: CASSFRVGSYEQYF. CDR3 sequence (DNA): TGTGCCAGCAGCTTCAGGGTAGGATCCTACGAGCAGTACTTC.

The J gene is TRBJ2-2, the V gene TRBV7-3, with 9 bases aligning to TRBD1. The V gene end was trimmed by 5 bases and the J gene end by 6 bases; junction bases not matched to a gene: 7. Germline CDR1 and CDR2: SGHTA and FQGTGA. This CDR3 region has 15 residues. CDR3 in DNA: TGTGCCAGCAGCGGACAGGGGAGGGGCGCCGGGGAGCTGTTTTTT. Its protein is CASSGQGRGAGELFF.

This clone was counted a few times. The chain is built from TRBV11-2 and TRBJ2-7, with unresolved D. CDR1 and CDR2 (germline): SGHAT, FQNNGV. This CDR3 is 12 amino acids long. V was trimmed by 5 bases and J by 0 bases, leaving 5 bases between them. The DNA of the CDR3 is TGTGCCAGCAGCCCGAGCTCCTACGAGCAGTACTTC. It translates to CASSPSSYEQYF. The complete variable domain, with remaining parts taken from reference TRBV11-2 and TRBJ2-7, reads EAGVAQSPRYKIIEKRQSVAFWCNPISGHATLYWYQQILGQGPKLLIQFQNNGVVDDSQLPKDRFSAERLKGVDSTLKIQPAKLEDSAVYLCASSPSSYEQYFGPGTRLTVT.

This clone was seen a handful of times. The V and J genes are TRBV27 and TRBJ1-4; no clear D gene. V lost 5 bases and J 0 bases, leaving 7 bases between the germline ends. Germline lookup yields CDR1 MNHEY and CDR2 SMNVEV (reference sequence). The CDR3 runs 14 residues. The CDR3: CASSHPSTNEKLFF. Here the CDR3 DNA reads TGTGCCAGCAGTCACCCCTCAACTAATGAAAAACTGTTTTTT.

CDR3: CASSTGTGRVGYTF. The CDR3 region has the DNA TGTGCCAGCAGCACCGGGACAGGGAGGGTTGGCTACACCTTC. This chain connects TRBV7-2 to TRBJ1-2; 9 bases are a match to TRBD1. CDR1 SGHTA and CDR2 FQGNSA come from the germline V gene. V was clipped by 5 bases and J by 7 bases; unmatched bases: 8. There are 14 residues in the CDR3.

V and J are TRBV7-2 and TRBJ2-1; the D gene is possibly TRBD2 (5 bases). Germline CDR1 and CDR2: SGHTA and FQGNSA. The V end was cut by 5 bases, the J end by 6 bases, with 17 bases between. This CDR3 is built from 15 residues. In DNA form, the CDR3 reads TGTGCCAGCAGCGGACTCCTCGCGGTCGGCAATGAGCAGTTCTTC. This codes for CASSGLLAVGNEQFF.

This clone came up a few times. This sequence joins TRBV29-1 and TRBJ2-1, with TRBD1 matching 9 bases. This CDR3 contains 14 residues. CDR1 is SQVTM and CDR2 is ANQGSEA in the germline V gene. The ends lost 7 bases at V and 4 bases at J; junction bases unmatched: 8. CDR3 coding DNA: TGCAGCGCCGTGGACAGGGGACAATACAATGAGCAGTTCTTC. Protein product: CSAVDRGQYNEQFF.